This is a list of T cell receptor beta chains from one sample in a study of control samples from healthy donors and cancer patients. Sequencing used immunoSEQ multiplex PCR; TCRdb keeps in-frame clones, though not all of them. The table records around 180,000 clones, about 91% of them present only once. The sequenced material came from blood. The receptors here all came from a woman aged 40-49 years in good health. CDR3s include the opening cysteine and the closing phenylalanine or tryptophan. The D gene is left open where the match is weak. Expanded clones get a size class; other rows say once, few or many, or leave the size out.

CDR3 protein: CASSRGAGYGYTF; CDR3 DNA: TGTGCCAGCAGTCGTGGGGCGGGCTATGGCTACACCTTC; clone size: NA; D gene: NA; V gene: TRBV28; J gene: TRBJ1-2
CDR3 protein: CASSSDRTGTEAFF; CDR3 DNA: TGTGCCAGCAGTTCGGACAGGACGGGGACTGAAGCTTTCTTT; clone size: NA; D gene: TRBD1; V gene: TRBV6-5; J gene: TRBJ1-1
CDR3 protein: CASGPSAGSTDTQYF; CDR3 DNA: TGTGCCAGCGGACCCTCAGCGGGGAGTACAGATACGCAGTATTTT; clone size: NA; D gene: TRBD2; V gene: TRBV7-9; J gene: TRBJ2-3
CDR3 protein: CASSYADSGRDEQYF; CDR3 DNA: TGTGCCAGCAGTTATGCCGACTCCGGCAGGGACGAGCAGTACTTC; clone size: NA; D gene: NA; V gene: TRBV7-2; J gene: TRBJ2-7
CDR3 protein: CSAGVDEQYF; CDR3 DNA: TGCAGCGCGGGCGTAGACGAGCAGTACTTC; clone size: NA; D gene: NA; V gene: TRBV29-1; J gene: TRBJ2-7
CDR3 protein: CASSRFGQGANEKLFF; CDR3 DNA: TGTGCCAGTAGTAGATTCGGACAGGGAGCTAATGAAAAACTGTTTTTT; clone size: NA; D gene: TRBD1; V gene: TRBV19; J gene: TRBJ1-4
CDR3 protein: CASSHRDRGIYEQYF; CDR3 DNA: TGTGCCAGCAGTCACCGGGACAGGGGGATCTACGAGCAGTACTTC; clone size: NA; D gene: TRBD1; V gene: TRBV28; J gene: TRBJ2-7
CDR3 protein: CASSRGGEYGYTF; CDR3 DNA: TGTGCCAGCAGCCGAGGGGGGGAATATGGCTACACCTTC; clone size: NA; D gene: NA; V gene: TRBV7-9; J gene: TRBJ1-2
CDR3 protein: CASSEFGQPQHF; CDR3 DNA: TGTGCCAGCAGTGAATTTGGTCAGCCCCAGCATTTT; clone size: NA; D gene: NA; V gene: TRBV2; J gene: TRBJ1-5
CDR3 protein: CASSGQGAYYGYTF; CDR3 DNA: TGTGCCAGCTCAGGACAGGGGGCGTACTATGGCTACACCTTC; clone size: NA; D gene: TRBD1; V gene: TRBV18; J gene: TRBJ1-2
CDR3 protein: CASSTGRLGTDTQYF; CDR3 DNA: TGTGCCAGTAGTACCGGGAGACTGGGGACAGATACGCAGTATTTT; clone size: NA; D gene: NA; V gene: TRBV19; J gene: TRBJ2-3
CDR3 protein: CASSRTGGTYEQYF; CDR3 DNA: TGTGCCAGCAGTCGGACAGGAGGGACCTACGAGCAGTACTTC; clone size: NA; D gene: NA; V gene: TRBV6-5; J gene: TRBJ2-7
CDR3 protein: CASSATQTQETQYF; CDR3 DNA: TGTGCCAGCAGTGCTACACAGACACAAGAGACCCAGTACTTC; clone size: NA; D gene: NA; V gene: TRBV2; J gene: TRBJ2-5
CDR3 protein: CASRVATEAFF; CDR3 DNA: TGTGCCTCCCGGGTAGCCACTGAAGCTTTCTTT; clone size: NA; D gene: NA; V gene: TRBV7-6; J gene: TRBJ1-1
CDR3 protein: CASSQSADSPGETQYF; CDR3 DNA: TGTGCCAGCAGCCAAAGCGCGGACTCCCCCGGAGAGACCCAGTACTTC; clone size: NA; D gene: NA; V gene: TRBV3-1/TRBV3-2; J gene: TRBJ2-5
CDR3 protein: CASSFLEYSHIKANYGYTF; CDR3 DNA: TGTGCCAGCTCATTCCTCGAGTATTCGCACATCAAAGCTAACTATGGCTACACCTTC; clone size: NA; D gene: NA; V gene: TRBV18; J gene: TRBJ1-2
CDR3 protein: CASSFQGGVGTEAFF; CDR3 DNA: TGTGCCAGCAGCTTTCAGGGGGGAGTGGGCACTGAAGCTTTCTTT; clone size: NA; D gene: TRBD1; V gene: TRBV7-9; J gene: TRBJ1-1
CDR3 protein: CASRGISSPLHF; CDR3 DNA: TGTGCCAGCAGGGGGATCAGTTCACCCCTCCACTTT; clone size: NA; D gene: NA; V gene: TRBV28; J gene: TRBJ1-6
CDR3 protein: CASSPGIGGVSTEAFF; CDR3 DNA: TGTGCCAGCAGCCCGGGGATAGGGGGTGTTAGCACTGAAGCTTTCTTT; clone size: NA; D gene: NA; V gene: TRBV3-1/TRBV3-2; J gene: TRBJ1-1
CDR3 protein: CASSLAVNTEAFF; CDR3 DNA: TGTGCCAGCAGCTTGGCGGTCAACACTGAAGCTTTCTTT; clone size: NA; D gene: NA; V gene: TRBV5-4; J gene: TRBJ1-1
CDR3 protein: CASSLLAEQYF; CDR3 DNA: TGTGCCAGCAGCCTACTGGCCGAGCAGTACTTC; clone size: NA; D gene: NA; V gene: TRBV7-9; J gene: TRBJ2-7
CDR3 protein: CSASSVMNTEAFF; CDR3 DNA: TGCAGTGCTAGTAGCGTTATGAACACTGAAGCTTTCTTT; clone size: NA; D gene: NA; V gene: TRBV20-1; J gene: TRBJ1-1
CDR3 protein: CASSSRDNRSGNTIYF; CDR3 DNA: TGTGCCAGCAGCAGCCGGGACAATCGCTCTGGAAACACCATATATTTT; clone size: NA; D gene: NA; V gene: TRBV7-9; J gene: TRBJ1-3
CDR3 protein: CASSTGTATTNEKLFF; CDR3 DNA: TGCGCCAGCAGCACTGGGACAGCCACAACTAATGAAAAACTGTTTTTT; clone size: NA; D gene: TRBD1; V gene: TRBV5-1; J gene: TRBJ1-4
CDR3 protein: CASSPQGALGTEAFF; CDR3 DNA: TGTGCCAGCAGCCCACAGGGGGCGCTGGGCACTGAAGCTTTCTTT; clone size: NA; D gene: TRBD1; V gene: TRBV11-2; J gene: TRBJ1-1
CDR3 protein: CARARREETQYF; CDR3 DNA: TGCGCCAGGGCCAGGCGAGAAGAGACCCAGTACTTC; clone size: few; D gene: NA; V gene: TRBV5-1; J gene: TRBJ2-5
CDR3 protein: CASRNQGVTEAFF; CDR3 DNA: TGTGCCAGCAGGAATCAGGGAGTCACTGAAGCTTTCTTT; clone size: NA; D gene: NA; V gene: TRBV6-5; J gene: TRBJ1-1
CDR3 protein: CAIGRDNEEGEKLFF; CDR3 DNA: TGTGCCATTGGGAGGGACAACGAAGAGGGGGAAAAACTGTTTTTT; clone size: NA; D gene: NA; V gene: TRBV10-3; J gene: TRBJ1-4
CDR3 protein: CASSEEPRNTIYF; CDR3 DNA: TGTGCCAGCAGTGAAGAGCCGCGAAACACCATATATTTT; clone size: NA; D gene: NA; V gene: TRBV6-1; J gene: TRBJ1-3
CDR3 protein: CASSPSGGVTGELFF; CDR3 DNA: TGTGCCAGCAGCCCCAGCGGAGGGGTTACCGGGGAGCTGTTTTTT; clone size: NA; D gene: NA; V gene: TRBV7-6; J gene: TRBJ2-2
CDR3 protein: CASSLDRGYGNEQFF; CDR3 DNA: TGCGCCAGCAGCCTAGACAGGGGCTATGGGAATGAGCAGTTCTTC; clone size: NA; D gene: TRBD1; V gene: TRBV5-1; J gene: TRBJ2-1
CDR3 protein: CASSLGTGDQPQHF; CDR3 DNA: TGCGCCAGCAGCTTAGGGACAGGGGACCAGCCCCAGCATTTT; clone size: NA; D gene: TRBD1; V gene: TRBV5-1; J gene: TRBJ1-5
CDR3 protein: CASSMGDLAGGNNEQFF; CDR3 DNA: TGCGCCAGCTCCATGGGGGACTTAGCGGGGGGCAACAATGAGCAGTTCTTC; clone size: NA; D gene: TRBD2; V gene: TRBV5-1; J gene: TRBJ2-1
CDR3 protein: CASSSPGQGYEQYF; CDR3 DNA: TGTGCCAGCAGCTCTCCGGGACAGGGGTACGAGCAGTACTTC; clone size: NA; D gene: TRBD1; V gene: TRBV5-4; J gene: TRBJ2-7
CDR3 protein: CASSHNGAGANVLTF; CDR3 DNA: TGTGCCAGCAGCCACAACGGGGCTGGGGCCAACGTCCTGACTTTC; clone size: NA; D gene: NA; V gene: TRBV3-1/TRBV3-2; J gene: TRBJ2-6
CDR3 protein: CASSAQQGAVGELFF; CDR3 DNA: TGTGCCAGCAGCGCCCAACAGGGGGCGGTCGGGGAGCTGTTTTTT; clone size: NA; D gene: TRBD1; V gene: TRBV9; J gene: TRBJ2-2
CDR3 protein: CASSLGLAGGSEFF; CDR3 DNA: TGTGCCAGCAGCCTAGGACTAGCGGGGGGTTCCGAGTTCTTC; clone size: NA; D gene: TRBD2; V gene: TRBV7-2; J gene: TRBJ2-1
CDR3 protein: CASSFLSGDGYTF; CDR3 DNA: TGTGCCAGCAGTTTCCTCTCGGGAGATGGCTACACCTTC; clone size: NA; D gene: NA; V gene: TRBV12-3/TRBV12-4; J gene: TRBJ1-2
CDR3 protein: CASSLSGTNEKLFF; CDR3 DNA: TGTGCCAGCAGCTTATCAGGCACTAATGAAAAACTGTTTTTT; clone size: NA; D gene: NA; V gene: TRBV7-9; J gene: TRBJ1-4
CDR3 protein: CASSSRQGTTGELFF; CDR3 DNA: TGTGCCAGCAGCTCCCGACAGGGGACCACCGGGGAGCTGTTTTTT; clone size: NA; D gene: TRBD1; V gene: TRBV13; J gene: TRBJ2-2
CDR3 protein: CASSQENPAAYFPYNEQFF; CDR3 DNA: TGTGCCAGCAGCCAAGAGAACCCAGCGGCCTATTTCCCCTACAATGAGCAGTTCTTC; clone size: NA; D gene: NA; V gene: TRBV3-1/TRBV3-2; J gene: TRBJ2-1
CDR3 protein: CASSLRAQAEQYF; CDR3 DNA: TGTGCCAGCAGTTTACGGGCACAAGCCGAGCAGTACTTC; clone size: NA; D gene: NA; V gene: TRBV12-3/TRBV12-4; J gene: TRBJ2-7
CDR3 protein: CASTPGESYNEQFF; CDR3 DNA: TGTGCCAGCACTCCGGGGGAGTCCTACAATGAGCAGTTCTTC; clone size: NA; D gene: NA; V gene: TRBV7-9; J gene: TRBJ2-1
CDR3 protein: CASIPSHGYEQYF; CDR3 DNA: TGTGCCAGCATCCCATCCCACGGGTACGAGCAGTACTTC; clone size: NA; D gene: NA; V gene: TRBV6-5; J gene: TRBJ2-7
CDR3 protein: CASKMGSDSLYEQYF; CDR3 DNA: TGTGCCAGCAAGATGGGGTCGGACTCCCTCTACGAGCAGTACTTC; clone size: NA; D gene: NA; V gene: TRBV5-4; J gene: TRBJ2-7
CDR3 protein: CASSAQGNTEAFF; CDR3 DNA: TGTGCCAGCAGCGCCCAAGGGAACACTGAAGCTTTCTTT; clone size: once; D gene: NA; V gene: TRBV6-5; J gene: TRBJ1-1
CDR3 protein: CASSVGGTGGGRGYTF; CDR3 DNA: TGTGCCAGCAGCGTAGGTGGGACAGGGGGCGGTCGGGGCTACACCTTC; clone size: NA; D gene: TRBD1; V gene: TRBV9; J gene: TRBJ1-2
CDR3 protein: CASSSPFGYTF; CDR3 DNA: TGCGCCAGCAGCTCCCCGTTTGGCTACACCTTC; clone size: NA; D gene: NA; V gene: TRBV4-1; J gene: TRBJ1-2
CDR3 protein: CATSEAGGTEAFF; CDR3 DNA: TGTGCCACCAGTGAGGCCGGGGGGACTGAAGCTTTCTTT; clone size: NA; D gene: NA; V gene: TRBV24-1; J gene: TRBJ1-1
CDR3 protein: CASSSGRGKQFF; CDR3 DNA: TGTGCCAGCAGCTCGGGACGGGGGAAGCAGTTCTTC; clone size: NA; D gene: NA; V gene: TRBV11-3; J gene: TRBJ2-1
CDR3 protein: CASSSRLLETNYGYTF; CDR3 DNA: TGTGCCAGCAGCAGTCGGCTCCTGGAGACTAACTATGGCTACACCTTC; clone size: NA; D gene: NA; V gene: TRBV5-6; J gene: TRBJ1-2
CDR3 protein: CASSFLGTSGVYEQFF; CDR3 DNA: TGTGCCAGCAGTTTTTTAGGGACTAGCGGGGTCTATGAGCAGTTCTTC; clone size: NA; D gene: TRBD2; V gene: TRBV2; J gene: TRBJ2-1
CDR3 protein: CASSQDRGTGPYEQYF; CDR3 DNA: TGTGCCAGCAGCCAAGATCGGGGGACAGGTCCCTACGAGCAGTACTTC; clone size: NA; D gene: TRBD1; V gene: TRBV3-1/TRBV3-2; J gene: TRBJ2-7
CDR3 protein: CASSVGTDYNEKLFF; CDR3 DNA: TGTGCCAGCAGCGTAGGGACGGATTATAATGAAAAACTGTTTTTT; clone size: NA; D gene: NA; V gene: TRBV9; J gene: TRBJ1-4
CDR3 protein: CAWSVRSWQKTDSSGNTIYF; CDR3 DNA: TGTGCCTGGAGTGTACGATCTTGGCAGAAGACTGATTCCTCTGGAAACACCATATATTTT; clone size: NA; D gene: NA; V gene: TRBV30; J gene: TRBJ1-3